The 23 T cell receptor beta chains below come from one sample, sequenced in a study of blood T cells in healthy people across ages. A second PCR of 7 to 11 cycles used a sample-barcoded 5' primer and a J-beta primer mix. TCRdb redid the calling of the 5' RACE reads with MiXCR, one entry per CDR3 protein. The repertoire consists of 1.5 million to 2 million distinct CDR3 sequences, with 49% occurring once and the leading ten covering about 2.1%. The sequencing sample was made of blood. The receptor source for this set is a woman aged 40-49 years in good health.

A few counts support this clonotype. This chain links TRBV7-2 with TRBJ2-7, with TRBD2 matching over 9 bases. With the DNA end fitting TRBJ2-5 better, the J assignment may be wrong. CDR3 length: 16 residues. In germline, CDR1 is SGHTA, CDR2 FQGNSA. CDR3 coding DNA: TGTGCCAGCAGCTTAGAGGGGCGGGGGGGGCGAGAGACCCAGTACTTC. This codes for CASSLEGRGGRETQYF.

The J gene is TRBJ2-1, the V gene TRBV27; TRBD1 aligns across 9 bases. Germline-derived CDR1 and CDR2 are MNHEY and SMNVEV (reference sequence). V dropped 6 bases and J dropped 4; count of bases not matched to a gene: 7. This CDR3 contains 15 residues. CDR3 amino acids: CASSPFGTGYNEQFF. The CDR3 DNA is TGTGCCAGCAGCCCCTTTGGGACAGGGTACAATGAGCAGTTCTTC.

The genes are TRBV6-1 and TRBJ2-3; 7 nucleotides agree with TRBD1. This CDR3 is 15 amino acids long. The V gene end was trimmed by 6 bases and the J gene end by 8 bases; junction bases not matched to a gene: 14. Germline V CDR1 and CDR2: MNHNS, SASEGT. In nucleotides, the CDR3 is TGTGCCAGCAGGATAGACAGGGCCCGAGGGGGTACGCAGTATTTT. Translation gives CASRIDRARGGTQYF.

The chain links TRBV27 to TRBJ1-5, with D maybe TRBD1 (5 bases). Trimming removed 8 bases from V and 7 bases from J, with 18 bases in between. This CDR3 region has 14 residues. Per germline, CDR1 MNHEY and CDR2 SMNVEV (reference sequence). CDR3 protein: CASGPGGRGQPQHF. In DNA, the CDR3 is TGTGCCAGCGGCCCCGGGGGTAGGGGCCAGCCCCAGCATTTT.

The chain uses TRBV20-1 and TRBJ2-1, with D possibly TRBD2 on 6 matching bases. V gave up 6 bases and J gave up 8 bases, with 17 bases separating them. The CDR3 consists of 13 residues. Germline V gene lookup returns CDR1 DFQATT and CDR2 SNEGSKA (reference sequence). In nucleotides, the CDR3 is TGCAGTGCCCCGCCCTCCGCGGGGCATGAGCAGTTCTTC. Protein: CSAPPSAGHEQFF.

This clonotype was recorded a few times. This chain joins TRBV7-2 and TRBJ2-1; maybe TRBD1 (6 bases). Germline CDR1 SGHTA, CDR2 FQGNSA. V gave up 5 bases and J gave up 10 bases, with 18 bases separating them. CDR3 length: 14 residues. The CDR3 loop reads CASSADSSYREQFF. DNA for the CDR3: TGTGCCAGCAGCGCGGACAGTTCTTATAGGGAGCAGTTCTTC.

The chain has TRBV20-1 and TRBJ2-5; D may correspond to TRBD1 or TRBD2 (5 bases each). The CDR3 has 14 amino acids. V lost 6 bases and J 1 base, leaving 15 bases between the germline ends. CDR1 is DFQATT and CDR2 is SNEGSKA in the germline V gene (reference sequence). The CDR3 DNA reads as TGCAGTGCCCGGGACGGCGCAACCCAAGAGACCCAGTACTTC. Encoded protein: CSARDGATQETQYF.

This chain links TRBV6-5 with TRBJ2-1; the match to TRBD1 covers 7 bases. Germline trimming cut 8 bases from V and 1 base from J; bases unmatched to any gene: 8. CDR1 MNHEY and CDR2 SVGAGI come from the germline V gene. CDR3 length: 15 residues. Written as DNA, the CDR3 is TGTGCCAGCGTCCCCCACAGGGGTTCCTACAATGAGCAGTTCTTC. This gives the protein CASVPHRGSYNEQFF.

CDR3 sequence: CASTFEGGTPGELFF. CDR3 sequence (DNA): TGTGCCAGCACGTTCGAGGGGGGGACACCCGGGGAGCTGTTTTTT. J is TRBJ2-2 and V is TRBV11-2, with a tentative D call TRBD2 (7 bases). Deletions cut 7 bases from V and 6 bases from J, with 18 bases between. This CDR3 has 15 amino acids. CDR1 SGHAT and CDR2 FQNNGV come from the germline V gene.

The J gene is TRBJ1-1, the V gene TRBV24-1, with a possible D match to TRBD1 (5 bases). Trimming shortened V by 4 bases and J by 11 bases, and 19 bases separated the two germline ends. The CDR3 is made up of 14 amino acids. Per the germline V gene, CDR1 is KGHDR and CDR2 is SFDVKD. CDR3 nucleotides: TGTGCCACCAGTGACTCCGGGACCTTGCAAGGGGCTTTCTTT. Translation gives CATSDSGTLQGAFF.

The CDR3 nucleotides read TGTGCCAGCAGCTTACTAGGGACGTTAGTGTATGAGCAGTTCTTC. Its protein is CASSLLGTLVYEQFF. V is TRBV7-8 and J is TRBJ2-1, with D perhaps assigned TRBD1 or TRBD2 (5 bases each). The CDR3 has 15 residues. Between the trimmed V and J ends, which lost 2 bases and 8 bases, there was a span of 16 bases. Per the germline V gene, CDR1 is SGHVS and CDR2 is FQNEAQ.

This chain joins TRBV6-1 and TRBJ2-4; possibly TRBD1 or TRBD2 for D (5 bases each). The J call is doubtful: the DNA matches TRBJ2-7 better. This CDR3 comprises 14 residues. The germline CDR1 and CDR2 sequences are MNHNS and SASEGT. CDR3 region: CASSENGATYEQYF. The CDR3 coding sequence is TGTGCCAGCAGTGAGAACGGGGCGACCTACGAGCAGTACTTC.

The J gene is TRBJ1-1, the V gene TRBV10-1, with 10 bases matching TRBD1. CDR1 is WNHNN, CDR2 SYGVQD, per germline (reference sequence). This CDR3 is built from 16 residues. The V and J ends lost 5 bases and 5 bases, in that order; junction bases with no gene match: 11. Here the CDR3 DNA reads TGCGCCAGCAGTTTAGGACAGGGGGTGAAGGAAACTGAAGCTTTCTTT. This translates into CASSLGQGVKETEAFF.

This clonotype was counted only a few times. The V gene is TRBV9, the J gene TRBJ2-1, with unresolved D. The V gene's germline CDR1 is SGDLS and CDR2 YYNGEE. Trimming stripped 0 bases from V and 2 bases from J, with 9 bases between. CDR3 length: 15 amino acids. In DNA form, the CDR3 reads TGTGCCAGCAGCGTAGATGGGTATACCTACAATGAGCAGTTCTTC. The encoded protein is CASSVDGYTYNEQFF.

This clonotype was recorded a few times. The chain has TRBV20-1 and TRBJ2-3; 7 bases match TRBD2. Per germline, CDR1 DFQATT and CDR2 SNEGSKA (reference sequence). The CDR3 consists of 16 residues. Trimming took 0 bases from V and 1 from J; bases not matched to a gene: 7. As DNA, the CDR3 is TGCAGTGCTAGAGATTACGAGCGGGAAGGCACAGATACGCAGTATTTT. This codes for CSARDYEREGTDTQYF.

The sample holds a few counts of this clonotype. The chain links TRBV28 to TRBJ2-1; 8 nucleotides agree with TRBD2. The CDR3 is made up of 12 amino acids. Germline-derived CDR1 and CDR2 are MDHEN and SYDVKM. With 8 bases clipped from V and 9 bases from J, the junction kept 6 bases outside the gene matches. Here the CDR3 reads CASVGGGPEQFF. The DNA for the CDR3 is TGTGCCAGCGTGGGCGGGGGGCCTGAGCAGTTCTTC.

This sequence joins TRBV6-2 or TRBV6-3 and TRBJ2-7, with TRBD1 matching 11 bases. The DNA end lines up better with TRBJ2-5; the J call may be wrong. Germline CDR1 and CDR2: MNHEY and SVGEGT. This CDR3 is 14 amino acids long. This CDR3 reads CASSGQGATETQYF. CDR3 in DNA: TGTGCCAGCAGTGGACAGGGGGCAACGGAGACCCAGTACTTC.

The chain joins TRBV6-5 to TRBJ2-7; D is uncertain. CDR1 and CDR2 from the germline V gene are MNHEY and SVGAGI. This CDR3 contains 15 residues. V was trimmed by 5 bases and J by 3 bases, leaving 17 bases between them. CDR3 sequence: CASSSTTAPVYEQYF. The CDR3 coding sequence is TGTGCCAGCAGTAGCACCACGGCACCGGTCTACGAGCAGTACTTC.

The chain employs TRBV6-2 or TRBV6-3 and TRBJ2-3; TRBD2 aligns across 8 bases. Per the germline V gene, CDR1 is MNHEY and CDR2 is SVGEGT. The CDR3 consists of 18 residues. Germline trimming cut 5 bases from V and 1 base from J; bases unmatched to any gene: 14. CDR3: CASSLGWASGPRTDTQYF. The CDR3 nucleotides read TGTGCCAGCAGTCTCGGATGGGCTAGCGGGCCCCGCACAGATACGCAGTATTTT.

This clonotype was found a few times. V gene TRBV5-1 combines with J gene TRBJ2-5; D could derive from TRBD1 or TRBD2 (5 bases each). CDR3 size: 18 residues. CDR1 and CDR2 (germline): SGHRS, YFSETQ. Trimming took 4 bases from V and 4 from J, leaving 26 bases between them. DNA for the CDR3: TGCGCCAGCAGCACCACCCGGGACCTTAACTCTGAGGGAGAGACCCAGTACTTC. Protein sequence: CASSTTRDLNSEGETQYF.

This clonotype was observed once. The chain uses TRBV20-1 and TRBJ2-5; D unresolved. Germline lookup yields CDR1 DFQATT and CDR2 SNEGSKA (reference sequence). Trimming stripped 1 base from V and 4 bases from J, with 10 bases between. This CDR3 has 13 residues. The CDR3, as DNA: TGCAGTGCTAGAGCCCTAGTCCTAGAGACCCAGTACTTC. Amino acids: CSARALVLETQYF.

The gene calls are TRBV27 and TRBJ2-5; 10 bases match TRBD2. Germline CDR1 MNHEY, CDR2 SMNVEV (reference sequence). This CDR3 spans 13 amino acids. Losses at the gene ends were 6 bases for V and 12 bases for J; bases not matched to a gene: 10. As DNA, the CDR3 is TGTGCCAGCAGGAGGGCTAGCGGGGGCAGGGAGTACTTC. Protein product: CASRRASGGREYF.

The gene calls are TRBV7-9 and TRBJ2-4; 9 bases are a match to TRBD1. Germline loops: CDR1 SEHNR, CDR2 FQNEAQ (reference sequence). J was trimmed by 2 bases and V by 5 bases; bases with no gene match: 7. The CDR3 runs to 16 residues. The CDR3 reads CASSPSGTGPKNIQYF. The DNA for the CDR3 is TGTGCCAGCAGCCCATCCGGGACAGGGCCCAAAAACATTCAGTACTTC.